What follows describes a single T cell receptor (beta chain). Antigen unknown. TCRdb reprocessed the RT-PCR reads with MiXCR, giving one entry per CDR3 protein. In the table there are 800,000 or so distinct CDR3 sequences, 21% of which are singletons. Germline loops: CDR1 LNHDA, CDR2 SQIVND (reference sequence). The V end was cut by 0 bases, the J end by 4 bases, with 7 bases between. This CDR3 region has 13 residues. This sample was taken from a study of response to subunit inactivated influenza vaccine. Overall study findings and caveats: New T cells are recruited in small numbers by each seasonal influenza vaccination, according to the authors' suggestion.

The specimen comprised PBMCs from blood, sampled roughly 5 days after vaccination. The receptor was derived from a man aged 45-60 years who received an inactivated influenza vaccine. The gene calls are TRBV19 and TRBJ2-7; D unresolved. The CDR3 here is CASSIDTGYEQYF. In DNA form, the CDR3 reads TGTGCCAGTAGTATAGACACCGGATACGAGCAGTACTTC.